This T cell receptor beta chain was obtained from a study of neurological immune-mediated disorders. The unsorted libraries originated from 2 million PBMCs that had been stored at -80 C. General study results and limits: Expansion of TCR clones was greatest in HTLV-1-associated myelopathy and smallest in multiple sclerosis, where it fell below that of healthy controls.

This clonotype was counted many times. Its target is unknown. The making of cDNA relied on 5'RACE with 10-nucleotide random UMIs. Per sequencing run, 15-18 subjects together gave over 170 million TCR-beta sequences. TCRdb re-derived calls from the 5' RACE reads in MiXCR, one entry per CDR3 protein. The repertoire holds approximately 32,000 distinct CDR3 sequences, with roughly 7% as singletons. Germline loops: CDR1 MDHEN, CDR2 SYDVKM. This CDR3 is built from 14 residues. V lost 7 bases, J lost 4 bases, and 13 bases lay in between. Sequencing used PBMCs. This clonotype originated in a woman aged 40 to 50 in good health. The V call is TRBV28, the J call TRBJ1-4; D is undetermined. The CDR3 coding sequence is TGTGCCAGCACCAAGAGCGGGGATAATGAAAAACTGTTTTTT. It codes for CASTKSGDNEKLFF.